Below, 12 T cell receptor beta chains from the same sample are listed, as sequenced in a study of T cells in Graves' hyperthyroidism and ophthalmopathy. Researchers took RNA transcripts and amplified the TCR beta CDR3 regions from them. The HTBI primer set served for first-round RT-PCR of the TCR CDR3. Using its own MiXCR run on the multiplex PCR reads, TCRdb lists one record per CDR3 protein. The sample yields 300,000 to 450,000 distinct CDR3 sequences, 20% to 25% seen once. Source material: blood. Source of these receptors: a middle-aged man with Graves' hyperthyroidism.

This clonotype was detected many times. The CDR3 reads CASSSLAFEQFF. The CDR3 DNA is TGTGCCAGCAGTTCCTTAGCGTTTGAGCAGTTCTTC. The genes are TRBV7-6 and TRBJ2-1, with D possibly being TRBD2 (5 bases). The CDR3 totals 12 residues. Trimming stripped 6 bases from V and 9 bases from J, with 12 bases between. Germline CDR1 is SGHVS and CDR2 is FNYEAQ.

This clonotype was seen at least ten times. The chain is built from TRBV7-3 and TRBJ2-3, with 11 nucleotides matching TRBD2. The CDR3 length is 18 residues. Germline CDR1 and CDR2: SGHTA and FQGTGA. V gave up 1 base and J gave up 4 bases; unmatched junction bases: 10. The CDR3 coding sequence is TGTGCCAGCAGCTTAAGACCGGGACTAGCGGAAGAAGCAGATACGCAGTATTTT. It specifies CASSLRPGLAEEADTQYF.

At least ten counts were recorded for this clonotype. The V call is TRBV27, the J call TRBJ2-7; 8 nucleotides line up with TRBD1. In germline, CDR1 is MNHEY, CDR2 SMNVEV (reference sequence). The CDR3 contains 14 residues. V trimming: 2 bases; J trimming: 4 bases; junction bases outside the gene matches: 4. The CDR3: CASSLRGQGYEQYF. In DNA, the CDR3 is TGTGCCAGCAGTTTACGAGGACAGGGATACGAGCAGTACTTC.

This clonotype turned up a few times. This rearrangement joins TRBV20-1 to TRBJ1-2, with a tentative D call TRBD1 (5 bases). The CDR3 runs to 13 residues. The V gene's germline CDR1 is DFQATT and CDR2 SNEGSKA (reference sequence). Trimming removed 6 bases from V and 2 bases from J, with 13 bases in between. CDR3 residues: CSAKRGINYGYTF. CDR3 nucleotides: TGCAGTGCCAAGCGGGGGATAAACTATGGCTACACCTTC.

V gene TRBV20-1 combines with J gene TRBJ2-3; no definite D call. The CDR3 is 13 residues long. Germline V gene sequence: CDR1 DFQATT, CDR2 SNEGSKA (reference sequence). Trimming cost V 1 base and J 3 bases, with 8 bases left between them. This CDR3 is CSARAPATDTQYF. The CDR3 region has the DNA TGCAGTGCTAGAGCTCCAGCTACAGATACGCAGTATTTT.

The chain has TRBV29-1 and TRBJ2-3; D call uncertain. CDR3 length: 14 residues. V lost 3 bases, J lost 0 bases, and 10 bases lay in between. Per the germline V gene, CDR1 is SQVTM and CDR2 is ANQGSEA. CDR3 amino acids: CSVDGQTSTDTQYF. The CDR3 DNA sequence: TGCAGCGTTGATGGGCAGACTAGCACAGATACGCAGTATTTT.

The sample holds many counts of this clonotype. CDR3 nucleotide sequence: TGTGCCAGCAGCTCCCGCCACTCGGCAGATACGCAGTATTTT. Its translation: CASSSRHSADTQYF. The chain uses TRBV11-2 and TRBJ2-3; D is unclear. V was clipped by 4 bases and J by 4 bases, with 12 bases between them. Germline V lookup: CDR1 SGHAT, CDR2 FQNNGV. CDR3 length: 14 residues.

This clonotype was seen repeatedly, ten times or more. The chain couples TRBV30 to TRBJ2-1; D call uncertain. CDR1 and CDR2 (germline): GTSNPN, SVGIG (reference sequence). The germline V and J ends were trimmed by 3 bases and 0 bases, with 6 bases remaining between them. This CDR3 is 13 amino acids long. DNA of the CDR3: TGTGCCTGGAGAGTGAGCTCCTACAATGAGCAGTTCTTC. This encodes CAWRVSSYNEQFF.

The rearrangement uses TRBV28 and TRBJ1-5; tentative D call: TRBD1 (6 bases). V dropped 5 bases and J dropped 3 bases, with 14 bases sitting between them. Germline CDR1 is MDHEN and CDR2 is SYDVKM. CDR3 size: 15 residues. The CDR3 DNA reads TGTGCCAGCAGTACAGGGTTGGGTAACAATCAGCCCCAGCATTTT. Protein: CASSTGLGNNQPQHF.

This clonotype was picked up a small number of times. The chain uses TRBV20-1 and TRBJ1-1; D unclear. The CDR3 spans 16 residues. The germline V and J ends were trimmed by 0 bases and 1 base, with 15 bases remaining between them. Germline V gene sequence: CDR1 DFQATT, CDR2 SNEGSKA (reference sequence). DNA for the CDR3: TGCAGTGCTAGAGATTGGCGCTTGAATGGGAACACTGAAGCTTTCTTT. Translating it yields CSARDWRLNGNTEAFF.

This clonotype was counted ten times or more. V is TRBV2 and J is TRBJ2-5; 10 bases line up with TRBD2. This CDR3 is 15 amino acids long. CDR1 is SNHLY and CDR2 is FYNNEI in the germline V gene. V shed 3 bases, J shed 1 base, and the junction held 2 bases outside the gene matches. The CDR3 protein is CASSDSGRTQETQYF. The CDR3 DNA sequence: TGTGCCAGCAGTGATAGCGGGAGGACCCAAGAGACCCAGTACTTC.

The rearrangement links TRBV19 to TRBJ2-1; no reliable D call. V lost 3 bases and J lost 2, with 5 bases in between. Per the germline V gene, CDR1 is LNHDA and CDR2 is SQIVND (reference sequence). This CDR3 contains 13 residues. CDR3 sequence reads: CASSIGAYNEQFF. For the CDR3, the DNA is TGTGCCAGTAGTATTGGGGCCTACAATGAGCAGTTCTTC.